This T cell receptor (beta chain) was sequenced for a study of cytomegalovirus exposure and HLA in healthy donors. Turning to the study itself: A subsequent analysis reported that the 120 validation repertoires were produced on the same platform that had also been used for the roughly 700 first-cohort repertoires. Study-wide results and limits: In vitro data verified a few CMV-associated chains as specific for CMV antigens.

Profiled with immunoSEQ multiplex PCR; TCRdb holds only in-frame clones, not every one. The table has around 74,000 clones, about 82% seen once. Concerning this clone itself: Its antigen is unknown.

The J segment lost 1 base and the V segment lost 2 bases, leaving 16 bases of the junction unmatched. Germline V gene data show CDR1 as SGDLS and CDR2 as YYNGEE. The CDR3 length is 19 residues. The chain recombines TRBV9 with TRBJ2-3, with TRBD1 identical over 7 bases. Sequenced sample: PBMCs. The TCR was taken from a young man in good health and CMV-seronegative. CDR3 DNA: TGTGCCAGCAGCGTCGCAAGCACAGGGGTAGGACGTGGCACAGATACGCAGTATTTT. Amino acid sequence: CASSVASTGVGRGTDTQYF. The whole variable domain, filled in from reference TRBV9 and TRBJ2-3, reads DSGVTQTPKHLITATGQRVTLRCSPRSGDLSVYWYQQSLDQGLQFLIQYYNGEERAKGNILERFSAQQFPDLHSELNLSSLELGDSALYFCASSVASTGVGRGTDTQYFGPGTRLTVL.